The 7 T cell receptor beta chains listed next were all sequenced from one sample in a study of T cell clonality in common variable immunodeficiency. Produced via immunoSEQ multiplex PCR; TCRdb's table is partial and in-frame only. Observed in the sample are 40,000 to 60,000 clones, none of them singletons. The sample consisted of peripheral blood mononuclear cells. These receptors came from a person between 18 and 75 years old in good health.

This clone showed up many times. The CDR3 end lies 3 residues beyond the end of the read and is filled in from the germline J gene. The J gene is TRBJ2-5, the V gene TRBV5-1; possibly TRBD1 or TRBD2 for D (5 bases each). The CDR3 consists of 15 residues. Germline lookup yields CDR1 SGHRS and CDR2 YFSETQ. Trimming removed 0 bases at V and 5 bases at J, with 14 bases between. CDR3 DNA (partial): TGCGCCAGCAGCTTGGCCGTTGGCAGGGAGGAGACC. Translated: CASSLAVGREET. In full, the CDR3 is CASSLAVGREETQYF.

This clone was seen only a few times. The CDR3 extends 3 residues past the end of the read, so its final part is completed from the germline J gene. V is TRBV20-1 and J is TRBJ2-3; 14 nucleotides align to TRBD2. Germline V gene sequence: CDR1 DFQATT, CDR2 SNEGSKA (reference sequence). This CDR3 region has 18 residues. The CDR3 sequence is CSARDPGLAGGRRETQYF. The CDR3 bases that were read are TGCAGTGCTAGAGACCCCGGACTAGCGGGGGGCCGGAGGGAGACG.

As concerns this clone: The CDR3 end lies 3 residues beyond the end of the read and is filled in from the germline J gene. The chain joins TRBV7-6 to TRBJ2-3, with a weak D call TRBD1 (6 bases). Germline CDR1 SGHVS, CDR2 FNYEAQ. This CDR3 is 14 amino acids long. The CDR3 bases that were read are TGTGCCAGCAGCTCTGACAGGTACAATCAGCCG. Protein sequence: CASSSDRYNQP. The entire CDR3 protein reads CASSSDRYNQPQYF.

The table lists this clone with many counts. The read ends 3 residues early relative to the CDR3; the germline J gene fills the gap. V gene TRBV20-1 combines with J gene TRBJ2-1, with 10 bases that match TRBD1. V dropped 6 bases and J dropped 3; count of bases not matched to a gene: 8. The CDR3 has 15 residues. Germline loops: CDR1 DFQATT, CDR2 SNEGSKA (reference sequence). The CDR3 bases that were read are TGCAGTGCCCAAACCGGGACAGGGGACTACAATGAG. It yields the protein CSAQTGTGDYNE. The full CDR3 is CSAQTGTGDYNEQFF.

In its sample, this clone was seen many times. The DNA ends 3 residues before the CDR3 does, and the rest of the CDR3 is filled in from the germline J gene. The gene calls are TRBV4-2 and TRBJ2-2; maybe TRBD2 (6 bases). This CDR3 is 17 amino acids long. Germline V gives CDR1 LGHNA, CDR2 YNFKEQ. Trimming removed 3 bases at V and 6 bases at J, with 20 bases between. The CDR3 reads CASSHPWGLRQAGELFF. The CDR3 DNA, read in part, is TGTGCCAGCAGCCATCCCTGGGGACTTCGGCAGGCCGGGGAG.

This clone has a count of ten or more. The read terminates 3 residues ahead of where the CDR3 ends, so the germline J gene completes it. Other nucleotide sequences in the sample specify the same CDR3. The genes are TRBV7-2 and TRBJ1-2; 11 bases fit TRBD1. The ends lost 1 base at V and 6 bases at J; junction bases unmatched: 4. Germline V CDR1 and CDR2: SGHTA, FQGNSA. CDR3 length: 15 residues. CDR3 in amino acids: CASSLGTGGVDGYTF. The part of the CDR3 DNA that was read is TGTGCCAGCAGCTTAGGGACAGGGGGCGTGGATGGC.

This clone appeared a few times. The read ends 3 residues before the CDR3 terminus; that terminus is restored from the germline J gene. The chain couples TRBV11-2 to TRBJ2-7; 10 bases align to TRBD1. V lost 4 bases, J lost 0 bases, and 3 bases stayed unmatched. Germline CDR1 reads SGHAT; CDR2 reads FQNNGV. This CDR3 region has 15 residues. CDR3 protein: CASSYGTGASYEQYF. The covered CDR3 bases are TGTGCCAGCAGCTACGGGACAGGGGCCTCCTACGAG. Together with reference TRBV11-2 and TRBJ2-7, the CDR3 gives the full variable domain: EAGVAQSPRYKIIEKRQSVAFWCNPISGHATLYWYQQILGQGPKLLIQFQNNGVVDDSQLPKDRFSAERLKGVDSTLKIQPAKLEDSAVYLCASSYGTGASYEQYFGPGTRLTVT.